Below, 11 T cell receptor beta chains from the same sample are listed, as sequenced in a study of T cells in localized non-small cell lung cancer. TCRdb keeps only in-frame clones here, not all; method: immunoSEQ multiplex PCR. The sample records tens of thousands of clones, around nine tenths being singletons. Sequences were derived from peripheral blood, sampled before any cancer treatment. All receptors derive from a woman aged 35 to 69 with stage I squamous cell lung carcinoma.

This clone was seen just once. The chain recombines TRBV19 with TRBJ1-2, with a weak D call TRBD1 (5 bases). V was clipped by 3 bases and J by 8 bases, with 13 bases between them. This CDR3 has 13 residues. CDR1 and CDR2 (germline): LNHDA, SQIVND (reference sequence). The CDR3 reads CASSMDLRGGYTF. The CDR3 coding sequence is TGTGCCAGTAGTATGGACTTACGGGGCGGCTACACCTTC.

The rearrangement uses TRBV10-3 and TRBJ2-7; tentatively, D is TRBD1 or TRBD2 (5 bases each). V gave up 10 bases and J gave up 7 bases, with 23 bases separating them. The CDR3 has 14 amino acids. In germline, CDR1 is ENHRY, CDR2 SYGVKD. The CDR3 reads CATTLGTEPLEQYF. The DNA of the CDR3 is TGTGCCACCACCCTTGGGACGGAACCTTTGGAGCAGTACTTC.

The chain carries TRBV2 and TRBJ1-6; D possibly corresponds to TRBD1 (6 bases). V lost 3 bases and J lost 9, with 12 bases in between. Germline CDR1 SNHLY, CDR2 FYNNEI. The CDR3 is 14 amino acids. The CDR3 here is CASSDGQGSSPLHF. In DNA, the CDR3 is TGTGCCAGCAGTGACGGGCAGGGGAGTTCACCCCTCCACTTT.

This clone was found once. The V call is TRBV6-1, the J call TRBJ2-2; 15 bases line up with TRBD2. Per germline, CDR1 MNHNS and CDR2 SASEGT. The CDR3 runs 15 residues. V dropped 6 bases and J dropped 5; count of bases not matched to a gene: 1. Written as DNA, the CDR3 is TGTGCCAGCAGAGGGACTAGCGGGGGGACCGGGGAGCTGTTTTTT. This codes for CASRGTSGGTGELFF.

V usage is TRBV11-2 and J usage is TRBJ1-2; maybe TRBD1 (5 bases). The CDR3 is 13 residues long. The germline V gene encodes CDR1 SGHAT and CDR2 FQNNGV. V gave up 0 bases and J gave up 7 bases, with 9 bases separating them. The CDR3 spells CASSLDRTGGYTF. The CDR3 DNA reads as TGTGCCAGCAGCTTAGATCGAACAGGTGGCTACACCTTC.

In regard to this clone: Its ends do not fully match the called genes, so a read error is possible. The V call is TRBV6-6, the J call TRBJ1-2; D gene ambiguous. The CDR3 length is 13 residues. Germline loops: CDR1 MNHNY, CDR2 SVGAGI (reference sequence). CDR3 protein: CASTPPLRGRVSF. CDR3 nucleotide sequence: TGTGCCAGCACCCCCCCACTCCGTGGGCGGGTTTCCTTC.

This CDR3 reads CASSPGTSGGYTQYF. The CDR3 DNA is TGTGCCAGCAGTCCCGGGACTAGCGGGGGTTATACGCAGTATTTT. V usage is TRBV2 and J usage is TRBJ2-3, with 14 bases aligning to TRBD2. CDR1 and CDR2 (germline): SNHLY, FYNNEI. The CDR3 spans 15 residues. The V and J ends lost 5 bases and 7 bases, in that order; junction bases with no gene match: 5.

The V and J genes are TRBV5-4 and TRBJ2-7; TRBD1 matches at 9 bases. The CDR3 contains 14 residues. In germline, CDR1 is SGHNT, CDR2 YYREEE (reference sequence). V lost 4 bases, J lost 2 bases, and 4 bases stayed unmatched. The CDR3 DNA reads as TGTGCCAGCAGCAAGGACAGGGGTCCCTACGAGCAGTACTTC. Translated, it gives CASSKDRGPYEQYF.

This clone was seen more than once but under ten times. The chain employs TRBV19 and TRBJ2-7; tentatively, D is TRBD1 (5 bases). V was trimmed by 3 bases and J by 6 bases, leaving 18 bases between them. The length of the CDR3 is 15 residues. Germline assignment: CDR1 LNHDA and CDR2 SQIVND (reference sequence). The CDR3 spells CASSIKGVPLVEQYF. Written as DNA, the CDR3 is TGTGCCAGTAGTATCAAAGGGGTCCCTCTGGTCGAGCAGTACTTC.

V is TRBV5-1 and J is TRBJ1-1, with TRBD1 matching 7 bases. This CDR3 spans 14 amino acids. J lost 4 bases, V lost 4 bases, and 7 bases had no gene match. CDR1 and CDR2 (germline): SGHRS, YFSETQ. CDR3: CASSAGQSLTEAFF. CDR3 in DNA: TGCGCCAGCAGCGCGGGACAGAGCCTCACTGAAGCTTTCTTT. Full variable domain (missing parts from reference TRBV5-1 and TRBJ1-1): KAGVTQTPRYLIKTRGQQVTLSCSPISGHRSVSWYQQTPGQGLQFLFEYFSETQRNKGNFPGRFSGRQFSNSRSEMNVSTLELGDSALYLCASSAGQSLTEAFFGQGTRLTVV.

The chain is built from TRBV14 and TRBJ2-2; 9 bases align to TRBD1. There are 15 residues in the CDR3. V lost 4 bases to trimming and J lost 7 bases; unmatched junction nucleotides: 7. Germline CDR1 is SGHDN and CDR2 is FVKESK. In DNA form, the CDR3 reads TGTGCCAGCAGCCTAGGGACAGGGAGGATCGGGGAGCTGTTTTTT. Translated, it gives CASSLGTGRIGELFF. Combining the CDR3 with reference TRBV14 and TRBJ2-2 gives the whole variable domain EAGVTQFPSHSVIEKGQTVTLRCDPISGHDNLYWYRRVMGKEIKFLLHFVKESKQDESGMPNNRFLAERTGGTYSTLKVQPAELEDSGVYFCASSLGTGRIGELFFGEGSRLTVL.